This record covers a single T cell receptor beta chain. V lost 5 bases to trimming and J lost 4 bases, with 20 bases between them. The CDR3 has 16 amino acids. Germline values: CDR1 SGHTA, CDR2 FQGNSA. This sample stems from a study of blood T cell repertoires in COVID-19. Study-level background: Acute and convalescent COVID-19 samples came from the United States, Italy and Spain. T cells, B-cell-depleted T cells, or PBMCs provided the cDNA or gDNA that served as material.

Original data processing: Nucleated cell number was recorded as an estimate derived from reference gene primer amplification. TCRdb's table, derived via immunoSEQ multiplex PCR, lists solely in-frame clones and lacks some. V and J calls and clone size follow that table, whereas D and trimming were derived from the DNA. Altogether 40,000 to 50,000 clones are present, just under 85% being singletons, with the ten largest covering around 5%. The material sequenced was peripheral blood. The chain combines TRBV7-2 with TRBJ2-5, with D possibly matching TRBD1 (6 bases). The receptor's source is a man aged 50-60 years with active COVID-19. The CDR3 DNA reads TGTGCCAGCAGCCCCAGCAGGCTACCCAGGGGAGAGACCCAGTACTTC. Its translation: CASSPSRLPRGETQYF.